A single sample gave rise to the 27 T cell receptor beta chains below, sequenced in a study of cytomegalovirus exposure and HLA in healthy donors. 13 Jbeta primers and 60 Vbeta primers were used for the PCR. Here immunoSEQ multiplex PCR was the method, and the copy in TCRdb shows in-frame clones only, minus some. The sample yields about 140,000 clones, approximately 70% seen once. The sample comprised PBMCs. Receptor source: a woman aged 30 to 39 in good health and CMV-seronegative.

CDR3 region: CASSSGFQTSNYGYTF. The DNA of the CDR3 is TGTGCCAGCAGCTCGGGTTTCCAGACTTCTAACTATGGCTACACCTTC. The V and J genes are TRBV5-6 and TRBJ1-2; the D is unclear. This CDR3 has 16 amino acids. Germline V gives CDR1 SGHDT, CDR2 YYEEEE. Trimming took 3 bases from V and 0 from J, leaving 15 bases between them.

V and J are TRBV5-1 and TRBJ2-5, with 13 bases aligning to TRBD2. After removal of 0 bases from V and 1 base from J, the junction contained 6 bases not matched to a gene. CDR3 length: 18 amino acids. Germline CDR1 reads SGHRS; CDR2 reads YFSETQ. The CDR3 is CASSLGLAGGGGQETQYF. Here the CDR3 DNA reads TGCGCCAGCAGCTTGGGACTAGCGGGAGGAGGGGGCCAAGAGACCCAGTACTTC.

The chain links TRBV19 to TRBJ2-5, with TRBD1 matching 10 bases. The germline CDR1 and CDR2 sequences are LNHDA and SQIVND (reference sequence). V shed 5 bases, J shed 4 bases, and the junction held 7 bases outside the gene matches. The CDR3 covers 15 residues. DNA for the CDR3: TGTGCCAGTAGTGGGGGACAGGGGCTAAGAGAGACCCAGTACTTC. As protein: CASSGGQGLRETQYF.

The chain has TRBV23-1 and TRBJ1-5, with D unresolved. TRBV23-1 is reported as an ORF; its role is uncertain. Trimming took 1 base from V and 6 from J, leaving 13 bases between them. The CDR3 extends over 15 amino acids. CDR3 DNA: TGCGCCAGCAGTCAATTAGTCCGCGGGGTTCAGCCCCAGCATTTT. Amino acids: CASSQLVRGVQPQHF.

The J gene is TRBJ2-2, the V gene TRBV9; TRBD2 aligns across 10 bases. Trimming removed 2 bases from V and 10 bases from J; junction bases left unmatched: 8. This CDR3 region has 15 residues. Germline-derived CDR1 and CDR2 are SGDLS and YYNGEE. The CDR3 is CASSVKAGGSKELFF. The CDR3, as DNA: TGTGCCAGCAGCGTTAAAGCGGGGGGGTCGAAGGAGCTGTTTTTT.

This clone has a handful of counts. The chain couples TRBV7-6 to TRBJ2-3; 9 bases match TRBD1. The CDR3 is made up of 16 amino acids. Looked up from germline, CDR1 is SGHVS and CDR2 is FNYEAQ. The V and J ends lost 5 bases and 1 base, in that order; junction bases with no gene match: 7. In nucleotides, the CDR3 is TGTGCCAGCAGCCGCTTGAGGACAGGGGGCACAGATACGCAGTATTTT. Protein product: CASSRLRTGGTDTQYF. Drawing the rest from reference TRBV7-6 and TRBJ2-3, the complete variable domain is GAGVSQSPRYKVTKRGQDVALRCDPISGHVSLYWYRQALGQGPEFLTYFNYEAQQDKSGLPNDRFSAERPEGSISTLTIQRTEQRDSAMYRCASSRLRTGGTDTQYFGPGTRLTVL.

This clone was counted a few times. V and J are TRBV25-1 and TRBJ2-6; D uncertain. Per germline, CDR1 MGHDK and CDR2 SYGVNS. V gave up 3 bases and J gave up 0 bases, with 3 bases separating them. The CDR3 has 14 residues. The CDR3 region is CASSDNSGANVLTF. The CDR3 nucleotides read TGTGCCAGCAGTGACAACTCTGGGGCCAACGTCCTGACTTTC.

V is TRBV6-1 and J is TRBJ1-3; unclear D gene. Germline-derived CDR1 and CDR2 are MNHNS and SASEGT. The CDR3 is made up of 15 amino acids. Trimming removed 1 base from V and 4 bases from J, with 11 bases in between. The CDR3 loop is CASSEGLGPGNTIYF. Here the CDR3 DNA reads TGTGCCAGCAGTGAAGGTCTGGGCCCCGGAAACACCATATATTTT.

This sequence joins TRBV29-1 and TRBJ2-7, with TRBD2 identical over 14 bases. After removal of 1 base from V and 3 bases from J, the junction contained 8 bases not matched to a gene. CDR1 and CDR2 from the germline V gene are SQVTM and ANQGSEA. CDR3 length: 17 residues. The CDR3 region is CSVEGWPGLAGDYEQYF. The CDR3 nucleotides are TGCAGCGTTGAAGGTTGGCCGGGACTAGCGGGAGACTACGAGCAGTACTTC.

This clone was seen a handful of times. CDR3: CASSSVDSSNQPQHF. Here the CDR3 DNA reads TGTGCCAGCAGCTCCGTGGACAGTAGCAATCAGCCCCAGCATTTT. The V call is TRBV5-6, the J call TRBJ1-5, with a tentative D call TRBD1 (6 bases). This CDR3 has 15 residues. CDR1 is SGHDT, CDR2 YYEEEE, per germline. The V and J ends lost 3 bases and 0 bases respectively, with 10 bases between them.

The gene calls are TRBV28 and TRBJ2-7; 9 bases align to TRBD1. Germline V gene data show CDR1 as MDHEN and CDR2 as SYDVKM. J gave up 3 bases and V 6 bases, and 12 bases lay outside the gene matches. The CDR3 covers 16 residues. In nucleotides, the CDR3 is TGTGCCAGCAGCCGAATTCCGGGACAGGGCCTCTACGAGCAGTACGTC. It is translated as CASSRIPGQGLYEQYV.

This chain uses TRBV28 with TRBJ1-5; D not certain. With 3 bases removed from V and 5 bases from J, the gap between germline ends came to 17 bases. The germline V gene encodes CDR1 MDHEN and CDR2 SYDVKM. The CDR3 totals 16 residues. DNA of the CDR3: TGTGCCAGCAGTTTTCCCCCCGGGTTCAGCGATCAGCCCCAGCATTTT. Its translation: CASSFPPGFSDQPQHF.

This clone was recorded a few times. This chain uses TRBV25-1 with TRBJ1-3; D remains ambiguous. The CDR3 spans 15 residues. The germline V gene has CDR1 MGHDK and CDR2 SYGVNS. The V end was cut by 6 bases, the J end by 0 bases, with 12 bases between. CDR3 amino acids: CASSPPGFSGNTIYF. CDR3 nucleotide sequence: TGTGCCAGCAGCCCCCCCGGTTTCTCTGGAAACACCATATATTTT.

The V gene is TRBV19, the J gene TRBJ2-1; 7 nucleotides agree with TRBD1. V shed 2 bases and J 0 bases; nucleotides not matched to a gene: 4. Germline CDR1 is LNHDA and CDR2 is SQIVND (reference sequence). The CDR3 length is 16 residues. CDR3 DNA: TGTGCCAGTAGTATAACAGGGGCCGGCTCCTACAATGAGCAGTTCTTC. Its protein product is CASSITGAGSYNEQFF. Supplemented by reference TRBV19 and TRBJ2-1, the full variable domain reads DGGITQSPKYLFRKEGQNVTLSCEQNLNHDAMYWYRQDPGQGLRLIYYSQIVNDFQKGDIAEGYSVSREKKESFPLTVTSAQKNPTAFYLCASSITGAGSYNEQFFGPGTRLTVL.

This clone was recorded a few times. This rearrangement joins TRBV6-1 to TRBJ2-5; 10 bases map to TRBD2. CDR1 MNHNS and CDR2 SASEGT come from the germline V gene. Trimming removed 4 bases from V and 7 bases from J; junction bases left unmatched: 6. This CDR3 has 14 residues. CDR3 sequence (DNA): TGTGCCAGCAGTGGCGGGGTAGCGGGGGGGACCCAGTACTTC. It yields the protein CASSGGVAGGTQYF.

This sequence joins TRBV27 and TRBJ2-1; 10 bases fit TRBD1. The CDR3 consists of 18 residues. The germline gives CDR1 MNHEY, CDR2 SMNVEV (reference sequence). V lost 4 bases to trimming and J lost 8 bases; unmatched junction nucleotides: 17. CDR3 nucleotides: TGTGCCAGCAGTTCAAGGGTTGGAGGACAGGGGGGTAAAGATGAGCAGTTCTTC. Translation: CASSSRVGGQGGKDEQFF.

This chain uses TRBV11-3 with TRBJ2-2; TRBD2 aligns across 9 bases. CDR1 and CDR2 from the germline V gene are SGHNT and YENEEA. Unmatched junction bases numbered 7, after V lost 5 bases and J lost 3 bases. CDR3 length: 16 residues. CDR3 sequence (DNA): TGTGCCAGCAGCCTCCAAGCGGGGGGTGACACCGGGGAGCTGTTTTTT. Its protein product is CASSLQAGGDTGELFF.

The V gene is TRBV27, the J gene TRBJ2-7, with 11 bases matching TRBD2. The germline V gene encodes CDR1 MNHEY and CDR2 SMNVEV (reference sequence). V trimming: 5 bases; J trimming: 0 bases; junction bases outside the gene matches: 3. The CDR3 extends over 15 amino acids. The CDR3: CASSLGLAGSYEQYF. In nucleotides, the CDR3 is TGTGCCAGCAGTCTCGGACTAGCGGGCTCCTACGAGCAGTACTTC.

The J gene is TRBJ1-4, the V gene TRBV5-1, with TRBD1 matching 7 bases. Germline CDR1 SGHRS, CDR2 YFSETQ. Germline trimming cut 4 bases from V and 1 base from J; bases unmatched to any gene: 4. The CDR3 has 15 residues. The CDR3 region has the DNA TGCGCCAGCAGCGAAACAGGGGAAACTAATGAAAAACTGTTTTTT. Translation: CASSETGETNEKLFF.

This clone has a handful of counts. The CDR3: CASSPRLTEAFF. CDR3 bases: TGTGCCAGCAGCCCCAGATTAACTGAAGCTTTCTTT. This chain joins TRBV28 and TRBJ1-1, with unresolved D. The germline CDR1 and CDR2 sequences are MDHEN and SYDVKM. The CDR3 length is 12 residues. The V and J ends lost 6 bases and 5 bases respectively, with 10 bases between them.

The gene calls are TRBV2 and TRBJ2-5, with 8 bases aligning to TRBD2. The CDR3 sequence is 15 residues long. Trimming took 6 bases from V and 1 from J; bases not matched to a gene: 7. Germline-derived CDR1 and CDR2 are SNHLY and FYNNEI. CDR3 loop: CASRRDRGGQETQYF. In DNA form, the CDR3 reads TGTGCCAGCAGACGCGACCGGGGGGGCCAAGAGACCCAGTACTTC.

The chain carries TRBV10-1 and TRBJ2-1, with D maybe TRBD2 (5 bases). The CDR3 is made up of 14 amino acids. With 3 bases removed from V and 5 bases from J, the gap between germline ends came to 11 bases. CDR1 is WNHNN and CDR2 is SYGVQD in the germline V gene (reference sequence). The CDR3 region is CASSESGGDNEQFF. The CDR3 coding sequence is TGCGCCAGCAGTGAAAGCGGCGGCGACAATGAGCAGTTCTTC.

The chain couples TRBV5-1 to TRBJ2-7; 7 bases align to TRBD2. This CDR3 has 12 residues. After removal of 0 bases from V and 9 bases from J, the junction contained 3 bases not matched to a gene. Per germline, CDR1 SGHRS and CDR2 YFSETQ. The CDR3 reads CASSLEREVQYF. The CDR3 nucleotides read TGCGCCAGCAGCTTGGAGCGGGAAGTGCAGTACTTC.

The CDR3 here is CAGQGRGWQETQYF. As DNA, the CDR3 is TGTGCCGGACAGGGCCGTGGGTGGCAAGAGACCCAGTACTTC. V gene TRBV28 combines with J gene TRBJ2-5; 8 bases are shared with TRBD1. The length of the CDR3 is 14 residues. The V gene's germline CDR1 is MDHEN and CDR2 SYDVKM. J was trimmed by 2 bases and V by 11 bases; bases with no gene match: 10.

This clone was found once. This CDR3 reads CASSSKAAAYEQYF. DNA for the CDR3: TGCGCCAGCAGCTCAAAAGCGGCTGCCTACGAGCAGTACTTC. The V gene is TRBV5-1, the J gene TRBJ2-7, with D perhaps TRBD2 (5 bases). V was cut by 3 bases and J by 2 bases, with 12 bases left in between. Germline CDR1 SGHRS, CDR2 YFSETQ. CDR3 size: 14 residues.

V gene TRBV5-6 combines with J gene TRBJ2-7, with 7 bases that match TRBD2. Germline V gene data show CDR1 as SGHDT and CDR2 as YYEEEE. V was pared by 0 bases and J by 7 bases, with 10 bases of the junction left unmatched. The CDR3 runs 15 residues. The CDR3, as DNA: TGTGCCAGCAGCTTGGCCGGGTCGGCGGGGGTGGAGCAGTACTTC. It encodes CASSLAGSAGVEQYF.

The chain is built from TRBV6-5 and TRBJ2-2; possibly TRBD2 for D (5 bases). There are 14 residues in the CDR3. Germline CDR1 is MNHEY and CDR2 is SVGAGI. Trimming shortened V by 6 bases and J by 6 bases, and 14 bases separated the two germline ends. The CDR3 DNA reads as TGTGCCAGCAGAGGCACGGGGTGGGCCGGGGAGCTGTTTTTT. As protein: CASRGTGWAGELFF.